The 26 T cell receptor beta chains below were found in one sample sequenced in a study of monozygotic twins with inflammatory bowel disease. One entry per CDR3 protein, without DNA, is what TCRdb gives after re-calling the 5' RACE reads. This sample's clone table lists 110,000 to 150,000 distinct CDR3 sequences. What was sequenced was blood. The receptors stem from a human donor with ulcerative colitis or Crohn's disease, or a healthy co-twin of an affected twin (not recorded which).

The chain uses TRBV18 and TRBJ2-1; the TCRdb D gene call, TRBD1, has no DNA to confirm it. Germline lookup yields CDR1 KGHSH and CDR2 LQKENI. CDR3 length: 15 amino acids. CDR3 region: CASSPGPIPGNEQFF.

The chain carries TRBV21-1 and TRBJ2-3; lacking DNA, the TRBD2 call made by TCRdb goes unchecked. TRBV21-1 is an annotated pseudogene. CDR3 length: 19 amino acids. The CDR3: CASSKKKMGSRENTDTQYF.

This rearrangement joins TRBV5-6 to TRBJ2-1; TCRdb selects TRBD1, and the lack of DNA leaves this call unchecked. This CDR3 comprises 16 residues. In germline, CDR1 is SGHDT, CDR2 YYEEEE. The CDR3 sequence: CASSSARQGLYNEQFF.

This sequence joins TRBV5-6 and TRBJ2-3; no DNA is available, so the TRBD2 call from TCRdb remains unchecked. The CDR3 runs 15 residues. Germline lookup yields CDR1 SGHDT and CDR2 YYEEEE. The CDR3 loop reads CASSFRLAGGDTQYF.

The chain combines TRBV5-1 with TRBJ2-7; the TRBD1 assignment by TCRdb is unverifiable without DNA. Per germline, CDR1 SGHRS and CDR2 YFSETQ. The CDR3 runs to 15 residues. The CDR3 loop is CASSLATAPRYEQYF.

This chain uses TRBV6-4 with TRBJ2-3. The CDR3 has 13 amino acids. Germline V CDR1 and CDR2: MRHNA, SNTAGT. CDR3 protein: CASSLSATDTQYF.

The CDR3 is CASSLGTFGTGWRGYTF. V and J are TRBV7-2 and TRBJ1-2; the D gene TCRdb calls, TRBD1, cannot be checked with no DNA. The CDR3 spans 17 residues. The germline V gene has CDR1 SGHTA and CDR2 FQGNSA.

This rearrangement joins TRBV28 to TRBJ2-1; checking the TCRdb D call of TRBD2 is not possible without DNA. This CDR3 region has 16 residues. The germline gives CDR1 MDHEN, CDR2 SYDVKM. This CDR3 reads CASKVWRTSGLNEQFF.

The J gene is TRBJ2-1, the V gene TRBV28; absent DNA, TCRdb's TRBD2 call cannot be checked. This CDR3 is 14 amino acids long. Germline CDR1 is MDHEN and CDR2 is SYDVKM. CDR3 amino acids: CASSITTSEGEQFF.

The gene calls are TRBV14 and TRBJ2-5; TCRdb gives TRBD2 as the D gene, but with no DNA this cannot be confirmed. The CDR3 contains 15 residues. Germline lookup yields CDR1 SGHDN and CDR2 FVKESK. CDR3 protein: CASSQIAGSMETQYF. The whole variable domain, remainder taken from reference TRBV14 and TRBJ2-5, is EAGVTQFPSHSVIEKGQTVTLRCDPISGHDNLYWYRRVMGKEIKFLLHFVKESKQDESGMPNNRFLAERTGGTYSTLKVQPAELEDSGVYFCASSQIAGSMETQYFGPGTRLLVL.

This chain's CDR3 is CASSLGLAGLPYEQYF. V is TRBV7-8 and J is TRBJ2-7; TCRdb reports TRBD2, a call that lacks DNA to check it against. The CDR3 is made up of 16 amino acids. Germline V gene lookup returns CDR1 SGHVS and CDR2 FQNEAQ.

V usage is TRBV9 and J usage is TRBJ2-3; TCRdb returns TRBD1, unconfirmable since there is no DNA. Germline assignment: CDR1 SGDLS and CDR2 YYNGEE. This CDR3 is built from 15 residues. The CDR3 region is CASSSPAGKTDTQYF.

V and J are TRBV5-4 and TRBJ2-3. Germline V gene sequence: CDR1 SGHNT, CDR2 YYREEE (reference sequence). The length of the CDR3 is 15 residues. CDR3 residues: CASSLESVSTDTQYF. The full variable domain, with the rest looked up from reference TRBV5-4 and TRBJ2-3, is ETGVTQSPTHLIKTRGQQVTLRCSSQSGHNTVSWYQQALGQGPQFIFQYYREEENGRGNFPPRFSGLQFPNYSSELNVNALELDDSALYLCASSLESVSTDTQYFGPGTRLTVL.

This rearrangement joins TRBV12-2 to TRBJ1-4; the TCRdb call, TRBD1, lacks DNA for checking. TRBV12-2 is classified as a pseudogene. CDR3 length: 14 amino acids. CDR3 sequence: CASRPGQGSEKLFF.

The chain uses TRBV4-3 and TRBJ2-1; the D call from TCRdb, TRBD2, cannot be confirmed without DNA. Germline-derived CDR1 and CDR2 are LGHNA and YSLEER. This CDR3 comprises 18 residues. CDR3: CASSPHRRAGGSYNEQFF.

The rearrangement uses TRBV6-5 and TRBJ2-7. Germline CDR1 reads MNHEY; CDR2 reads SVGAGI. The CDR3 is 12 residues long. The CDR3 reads CASSSSPYEQYF.

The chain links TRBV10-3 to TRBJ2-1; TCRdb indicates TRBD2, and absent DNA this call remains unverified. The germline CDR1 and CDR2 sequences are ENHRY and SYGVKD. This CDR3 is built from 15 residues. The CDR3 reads CAISGLVREVNEQFF.

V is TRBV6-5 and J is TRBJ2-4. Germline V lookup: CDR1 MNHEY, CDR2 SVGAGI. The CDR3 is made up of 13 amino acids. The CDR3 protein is CASSSPAKNIQYF.

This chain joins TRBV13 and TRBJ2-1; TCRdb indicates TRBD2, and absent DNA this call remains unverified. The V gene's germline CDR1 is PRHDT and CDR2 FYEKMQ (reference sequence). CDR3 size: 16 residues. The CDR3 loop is CASSPGKTSGYNEQFF.

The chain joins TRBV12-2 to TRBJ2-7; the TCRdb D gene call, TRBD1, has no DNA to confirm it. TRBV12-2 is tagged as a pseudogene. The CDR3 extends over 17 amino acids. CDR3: CASRINQWSDRVHEQYF.

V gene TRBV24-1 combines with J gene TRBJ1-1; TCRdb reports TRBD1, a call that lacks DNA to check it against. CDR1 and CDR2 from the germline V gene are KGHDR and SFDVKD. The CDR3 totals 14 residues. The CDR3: CATSDPGTATEAFF.

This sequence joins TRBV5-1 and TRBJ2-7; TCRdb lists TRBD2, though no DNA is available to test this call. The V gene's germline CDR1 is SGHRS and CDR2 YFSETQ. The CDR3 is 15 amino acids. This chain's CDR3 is CASSLGLAVTYEQYF. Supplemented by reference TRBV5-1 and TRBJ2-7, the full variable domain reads KAGVTQTPRYLIKTRGQQVTLSCSPISGHRSVSWYQQTPGQGLQFLFEYFSETQRNKGNFPGRFSGRQFSNSRSEMNVSTLELGDSALYLCASSLGLAVTYEQYFGPGTRLTVT.

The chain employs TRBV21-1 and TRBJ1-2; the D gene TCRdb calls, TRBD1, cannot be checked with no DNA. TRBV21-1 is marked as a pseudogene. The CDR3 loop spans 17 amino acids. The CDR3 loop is CASSKDWGQGRYYGYTF.

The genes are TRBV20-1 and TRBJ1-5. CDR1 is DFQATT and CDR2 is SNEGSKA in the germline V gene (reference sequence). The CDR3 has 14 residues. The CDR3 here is CSLTKARRYQPQHF.

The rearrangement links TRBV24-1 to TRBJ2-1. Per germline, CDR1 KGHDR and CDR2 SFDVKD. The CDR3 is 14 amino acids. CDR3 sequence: CATSAFRTGNEQFF.

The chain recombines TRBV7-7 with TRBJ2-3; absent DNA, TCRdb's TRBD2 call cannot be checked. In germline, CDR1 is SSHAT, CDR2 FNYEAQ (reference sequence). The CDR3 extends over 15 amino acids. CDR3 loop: CASSITSGRTDTQYF. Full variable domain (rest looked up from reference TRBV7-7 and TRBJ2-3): GAGVSQSPRYKVTKRGQDVTLRCDPISSHATLYWYQQALGQGPEFLTYFNYEAQPDKSGLPSDRFSAERPEGSISTLTIQRTEQRDSAMYRCASSITSGRTDTQYFGPGTRLTVL.